This T cell receptor beta chain originates from a study of shared clonotypes between healthy human individuals. In replicate PCRs of sorted subsets, about 190 ng DNA, approximately 32,000 T cell genomes, was used. Method: immunoSEQ multiplex PCR; TCRdb's copy keeps in-frame clones and lacks some. This sample has around 2,000,000 clones, with about 95% found just once. Trimming took off 0 bases at V and 3 bases at J, with 14 bases between the two ends. Germline-derived CDR1 and CDR2 are MNHEY and SVGAGI. The CDR3 runs to 16 residues. The naive CD8 subset, CD45RO-negative cells positively selected for CCR7, excluded terminally differentiated effector memory CD45RA+ cells.

The sequenced material came from naive CD8+ T cells sorted from blood. The clonotype was recovered from a man between 18 and 29 years old in good health. This chain links TRBV6-5 with TRBJ1-2; no reliable D call. The DNA for the CDR3 is TGTGCCAGCAGTTACTCGGTTGGTGAAAGGGACTATGGCTACACCTTC. It encodes CASSYSVGERDYGYTF.